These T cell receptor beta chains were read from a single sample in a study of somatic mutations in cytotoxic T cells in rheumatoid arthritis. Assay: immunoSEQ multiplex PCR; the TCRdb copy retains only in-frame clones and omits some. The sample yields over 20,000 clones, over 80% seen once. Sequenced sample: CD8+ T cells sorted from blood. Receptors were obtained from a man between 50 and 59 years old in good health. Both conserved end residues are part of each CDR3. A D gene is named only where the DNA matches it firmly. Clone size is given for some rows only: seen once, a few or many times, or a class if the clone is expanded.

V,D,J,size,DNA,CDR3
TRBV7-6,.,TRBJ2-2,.,TGTGCCAGCAGCTTTCGAGTTGAAACCGGGGAGCTGTTTTTT,CASSFRVETGELFF
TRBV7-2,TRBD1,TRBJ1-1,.,TGTGCCAGCAGCTTAAAGTGGTCGGGACAGGGGACCAAAGCTTTCTTT,CASSLKWSGQGTKAFF
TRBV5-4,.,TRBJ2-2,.,TGTGCCAGCAGCCCTGACGTGCAGGGGGGCACCGGGGAGCTGTTTTTT,CASSPDVQGGTGELFF
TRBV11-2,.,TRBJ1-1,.,TGTGCCAGCAGCTTAGGGGCAGGGTTGGTGACTGAAGCTTTCTTT,CASSLGAGLVTEAFF
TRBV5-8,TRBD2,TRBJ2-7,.,TGTGCCAGCAGCCTAGCGGGAGATTGGTACGAGCAGTACTTC,CASSLAGDWYEQYF
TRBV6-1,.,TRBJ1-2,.,TGTGCCAGCAGTCCTAGGTCTGGGGCAGGAGGCTACACCTTC,CASSPRSGAGGYTF
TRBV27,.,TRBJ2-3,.,TGTGCCAGCAGTTTCAGGCAGGGGCGGAGCACAGATACGCAGTATTTT,CASSFRQGRSTDTQYF
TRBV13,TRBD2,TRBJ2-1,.,TGTGCCAGCAGCTTAGTGCCTAGCGGGAGATTCCGAACCAATGAGCAGTTCTTC,CASSLVPSGRFRTNEQFF
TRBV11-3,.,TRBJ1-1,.,TGTGCCAGCAGCCCCGACAAGAACACTGAAGCTTTCTTT,CASSPDKNTEAFF
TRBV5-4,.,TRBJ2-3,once,TGTGCCAGCAGCCTATTGGTGGGCACAGATACGCAGTATTTT,CASSLLVGTDTQYF
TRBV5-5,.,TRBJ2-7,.,TGTGCCAGCAGCTTATCGGGCGGATCCTCCTACGAGCAGTACTTC,CASSLSGGSSYEQYF
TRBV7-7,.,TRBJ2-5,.,TGTGCTAGCAGAGATAATGCAGGGCCCCCGTCGTACCAAGAGACCCAGTACTTC,CASRDNAGPPSYQETQYF
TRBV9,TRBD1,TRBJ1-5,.,TGTGCCAGCAGCGGGGGACAGGGGTCGAATCAGCCCCAGCATTTT,CASSGGQGSNQPQHF
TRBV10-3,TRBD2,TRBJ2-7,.,TGTGCCATCAGTGCGGGGGGCGAGCAGTACTTC,CAISAGGEQYF
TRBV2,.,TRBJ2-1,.,TGTGCCAGCAGCGGGAGAGGCTCCTACAATGAGCAGTTCTTC,CASSGRGSYNEQFF
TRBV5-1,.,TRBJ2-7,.,TGCGCCAGCAGGGAGCGGACGAACTACGAGCAGTACTTC,CASRERTNYEQYF
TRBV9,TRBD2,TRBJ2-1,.,TGTGCCAGCAGCGCTAGCGGGACTACCTACAATGAGCAGTTCTTC,CASSASGTTYNEQFF
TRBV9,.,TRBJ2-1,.,TGTGCCAGCAGTATTTCGGACGGCTACAATGAGCAGTTCTTC,CASSISDGYNEQFF
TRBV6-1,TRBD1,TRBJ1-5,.,TGTGCCAGCAGTGAGGGGAGGGGGCCATATAGCAATCAGCCCCAGCATTTT,CASSEGRGPYSNQPQHF
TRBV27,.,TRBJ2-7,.,TGTGCCAGCAGATCCGCCGGGACTTCGTCCTACGAGCAGTACTTC,CASRSAGTSSYEQYF
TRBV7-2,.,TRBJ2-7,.,TGTGCCAGCAGCTTAGGGCCGGGGGCGTACGAGCAGTACTTC,CASSLGPGAYEQYF
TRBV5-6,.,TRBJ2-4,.,TGTGCCAGCAGCTTGGTTGGAGAGAACATTCAGTACTTC,CASSLVGENIQYF